The clone carrying this T cell receptor beta chain appeared a single time. Antigen unknown. CD45RO-negative cells were positively selected for CCR7, leaving out terminally differentiated effector memory CD45RA+ cells. Among the donors, all were Caucasian adults who lived in Nashville, Tennessee. Trimming cost V 1 base and J 4 bases, with 13 bases left between them. This CDR3 has 15 amino acids. Germline loops: CDR1 MGHRA, CDR2 YSYEKL. This entry is derived from a study of shared clonotypes between healthy human individuals. General study points: Richness estimates generally favored naive over memory subsets. Clonotypes not shared had lower generation probabilities than those common to all four donors.

Each PCR replicate from the sorted subsets contained around 0.2 ug DNA, which is about 30,000 T cell genomes. Clones were read by immunoSEQ multiplex PCR, and TCRdb kept only the in-frame ones, dropping some. This table holds 2 million or so clones, approximately 95% found once. The receptor was isolated from a man aged 18 to 29 in good health. Sequencing was performed on naive CD8+ T cells sorted from blood. The chain has TRBV4-1 and TRBJ1-1; D perhaps matches TRBD1 (5 bases). CDR3 sequence (DNA): TGCGCCAGCAGCCAAGCCCGCCGTGGGGGCACTGAAGCTTTCTTT. Protein product: CASSQARRGGTEAFF.